Following are 19 T cell receptor beta chains from one sample sequenced in a study of blood T cell repertoires in COVID-19. Clones were sequenced by immunoSEQ multiplex PCR, and TCRdb holds only the in-frame ones, with some missing. The sample comprises approximately 110,000 clones, roughly 85% of which are singletons, and around 3% rests with the top ten. Sequencing was carried out using peripheral blood. These TCRs come from a woman at least 80 years old with COVID-19, enrolled during active disease.

The CDR3 DNA reads as TGTGCCAGCAGTGGGCATTCTAGCGGGAGGGCCTTAGAGACCCAGTACTTC. Translating gives CASSGHSSGRALETQYF. V gene TRBV6-1 combines with J gene TRBJ2-5; TRBD2 aligns across 12 bases. The CDR3 extends over 17 amino acids. With 4 bases clipped from V and 4 bases from J, the junction kept 10 bases outside the gene matches. Germline V gives CDR1 MNHNS, CDR2 SASEGT.

This rearrangement joins TRBV9 to TRBJ1-2; D is unresolved. V lost 0 bases and J 4 bases, leaving 13 bases between the germline ends. Germline-derived CDR1 and CDR2 are SGDLS and YYNGEE. There are 15 residues in the CDR3. For the CDR3, the DNA is TGTGCCAGCAGCGTAGCGGCCCTCGAGGGCTATGGCTACACCTTC. It yields the protein CASSVAALEGYGYTF.

This clone was counted only a few times. The chain links TRBV5-8 to TRBJ1-5; D is ambiguous. Trimming removed 2 bases from V and 7 bases from J, with 10 bases in between. In germline, CDR1 is SGHTS, CDR2 YDEGEE. The CDR3 is 13 residues long. CDR3 residues: CASSFSNLQPQHF. CDR3 nucleotide sequence: TGTGCCAGCAGCTTCTCAAACTTACAGCCCCAGCATTTT.

This clone was counted once. V usage is TRBV5-4 and J usage is TRBJ1-4, with 8 bases lining up with TRBD1. This CDR3 has 14 amino acids. Per the germline V gene, CDR1 is SGHNT and CDR2 is YYREEE (reference sequence). J lost 8 bases, V lost 1 base, and 4 bases had no gene match. The CDR3 sequence is CASSLQGAGEKLFF. DNA for the CDR3: TGTGCCAGCAGCTTGCAGGGGGCTGGCGAAAAACTGTTTTTT.

This clone has a single count. The chain employs TRBV2 and TRBJ2-2; 9 bases are shared with TRBD1. CDR3 length: 16 residues. The germline V gene has CDR1 SNHLY and CDR2 FYNNEI. V lost 6 bases and J lost 3; bases outside the gene matches: 8. CDR3 sequence: CASRGQGEAYTGELFF. The CDR3 region has the DNA TGTGCCAGCAGGGGACAGGGAGAAGCGTACACCGGGGAGCTGTTTTTT.

J is TRBJ2-1 and V is TRBV14; 9 nucleotides agree with TRBD1. Germline values: CDR1 SGHDN, CDR2 FVKESK. The V and J ends lost 2 bases and 0 bases, in that order; junction bases with no gene match: 11. This CDR3 is 19 amino acids long. The DNA of the CDR3 is TGTGCCAGCAGCCAACCGGGACAGGGAGGCCCGAGCTCCTACAATGAGCAGTTCTTC. This codes for CASSQPGQGGPSSYNEQFF.

The rearrangement uses TRBV19 and TRBJ2-3; the D gene is possibly TRBD2 (7 bases). CDR3 length: 16 residues. V lost 5 bases, J lost 2 bases, and 17 bases lay in between. Per germline, CDR1 LNHDA and CDR2 SQIVND (reference sequence). The CDR3 region has the DNA TGTGCCAGTAGTTTGGGGCGGGGGCGCCTCACAGATACGCAGTATTTT. This gives the protein CASSLGRGRLTDTQYF.

In its sample, this clone was seen once. The chain combines TRBV7-2 with TRBJ1-3; tentative D call: TRBD1 (5 bases). The V end lost 4 bases, the J end lost 7 bases, and 14 bases lay between the germline ends. Per the germline V gene, CDR1 is SGHTA and CDR2 is FQGNSA. The CDR3 covers 14 residues. CDR3 sequence: CASSSRGSSNTIYF. CDR3 nucleotides: TGTGCCAGCAGCTCGCGGGGGAGTTCGAACACCATATATTTT.

This chain joins TRBV3-1 (or the pseudogene TRBV3-2) and TRBJ2-7; D is ambiguous. V was shortened by 1 base and J by 0 bases, with 7 bases between the two germline ends. Germline CDR1 LGHDT, CDR2 YNNKEL (reference sequence). The CDR3 loop spans 14 amino acids. CDR3 sequence reads: CASSQVENSYEQYF. CDR3 nucleotides: TGTGCCAGCAGCCAAGTGGAGAACTCCTACGAGCAGTACTTC.

The V call is TRBV4-3, the J call TRBJ2-2, with D maybe TRBD2 (5 bases). Germline values: CDR1 LGHNA, CDR2 YSLEER. V dropped 0 bases and J dropped 7 bases, with 15 bases sitting between them. This CDR3 contains 16 residues. CDR3 coding DNA: TGCGCCAGCAGCCAAGACCCGGCGGGTGGTGGCGGGGAGCTGTTTTTT. Translation: CASSQDPAGGGGELFF.

The rearrangement uses TRBV6-2 or TRBV6-3 and TRBJ2-5, with D unclear. V was clipped by 0 bases and J by 5 bases, with 13 bases between them. The CDR3 is made up of 15 amino acids. Germline CDR1 reads MNHEY; CDR2 reads SVGEGT. DNA for the CDR3: TGTGCCAGCAGTTACTCGATGGCCGTGCAGGAGACCCAGTACTTC. This gives the protein CASSYSMAVQETQYF.

The chain employs TRBV19 and TRBJ2-7; D unclear. The length of the CDR3 is 13 residues. CDR1 LNHDA and CDR2 SQIVND come from the germline V gene (reference sequence). Trimming removed 3 bases at V and 0 bases at J, with 6 bases between. CDR3 amino acids: CASSIRVSYEQYF. The CDR3 DNA is TGTGCCAGTAGTATTCGGGTCTCCTACGAGCAGTACTTC. The full variable domain, in which reference TRBV19 and TRBJ2-7 provide the parts outside the CDR3, is DGGITQSPKYLFRKEGQNVTLSCEQNLNHDAMYWYRQDPGQGLRLIYYSQIVNDFQKGDIAEGYSVSREKKESFPLTVTSAQKNPTAFYLCASSIRVSYEQYFGPGTRLTVT.

This clone was counted a single time. The chain is built from TRBV6-5 and TRBJ2-3, with 10 bases fitting TRBD2. Germline values: CDR1 MNHEY, CDR2 SVGAGI. The CDR3 runs to 15 residues. J was trimmed by 4 bases and V by 6 bases; bases with no gene match: 7. The CDR3 here is CASRSSGRNPDTQYF. The CDR3 DNA follows: TGTGCCAGCAGAAGTAGCGGGAGGAACCCAGATACGCAGTATTTT.

The chain uses TRBV6-2 or TRBV6-3 and TRBJ1-5; D call uncertain. Trimming left V 6 bases short and J 6 bases short, with 24 bases between. The CDR3 runs 17 residues. CDR1 is MNHEY and CDR2 is SVGEGT in the germline V gene. CDR3 bases: TGTGCCAGCAGCCCGGTGGGTAGCGGAGCGAATCGTCAGCCCCAGCATTTT. Amino acid sequence: CASSPVGSGANRQPQHF.

The CDR3 DNA reads as TGCAGTGCTAGTCTGCAGGGGTACGAGCAGTACTTC. It codes for CSASLQGYEQYF. The chain couples TRBV20-1 to TRBJ2-7; tentatively, D is TRBD1 (6 bases). The CDR3 length is 12 residues. CDR1 is DFQATT and CDR2 is SNEGSKA in the germline V gene (reference sequence). V lost 3 bases, J lost 4 bases, and 10 bases lay in between.

J is TRBJ2-1 and V is TRBV7-2, with D possibly TRBD2 on 5 matching bases. Germline loops: CDR1 SGHTA, CDR2 FQGNSA. CDR3 size: 16 residues. V lost 4 bases, J lost 4 bases, and 17 bases lay in between. The CDR3 sequence: CASSSNGVAIYNEQFF. The DNA for the CDR3 is TGTGCCAGCAGCTCCAATGGGGTAGCGATTTACAATGAGCAGTTCTTC. The complete variable domain, with remaining parts taken from reference TRBV7-2 and TRBJ2-1, reads GAGVSQSPSNKVTEKGKDVELRCDPISGHTALYWYRQSLGQGLEFLIYFQGNSAPDKSGLPSDRFSAERTGGSVSTLTIQRTQQEDSAVYLCASSSNGVAIYNEQFFGPGTRLTVL.

This clone occurred once. The chain has TRBV11-2 and TRBJ2-6; D not resolved. The V end was cut by 6 bases, the J end by 0 bases, with 18 bases between. Germline CDR1 SGHAT, CDR2 FQNNGV. This CDR3 spans 18 amino acids. CDR3 sequence reads: CASRPLSRGSSGANVLTF. The CDR3 region has the DNA TGTGCCAGCAGACCTCTTAGCCGAGGAAGCTCTGGGGCCAACGTCCTGACTTTC.

This clone occurred once. The CDR3 is CASSQDFRNTIYF. The CDR3 bases are TGCGCCAGCAGCCAAGATTTTAGAAACACCATATATTTT. This chain connects TRBV4-3 to TRBJ1-3; D is uncertain. CDR1 is LGHNA, CDR2 YSLEER, per germline. CDR3 length equals 13 residues. Trimming removed 0 bases at V and 5 bases at J, with 5 bases between.

This chain uses TRBV4-1 with TRBJ1-2; D gene uncertain. The CDR3 runs to 13 residues. Looked up from germline, CDR1 is MGHRA and CDR2 is YSYEKL. The germline V and J ends were trimmed by 1 base and 4 bases, with 7 bases remaining between them. The chain's CDR3 is CASSQAFLYGYTF. DNA for the CDR3: TGCGCCAGCAGCCAAGCTTTCCTCTATGGCTACACCTTC.